Reported below is one T cell receptor (beta chain). The PCR employed 60 Vbeta primers together with 13 Jbeta primers. Sequencing used immunoSEQ multiplex PCR; TCRdb keeps in-frame clones, though not all of them. The sample has about 140,000 clones, 80% seen once. The data originate from a study of cytomegalovirus exposure and HLA in healthy donors. The CDR3 contains 16 residues. Unmatched junction bases numbered 13, after V lost 4 bases and J lost 6 bases. Germline V gene lookup returns CDR1 SGDLS and CDR2 YYNGEE. J is TRBJ2-3 and V is TRBV9; TRBD2 agrees at 8 bases. This sequence originates from a man under 40 in good health and CMV-seronegative. The specimen was PBMCs. The CDR3, as DNA: TGTGCCAGCAGCCCCGGGAGAGCGGGAGAGGGTGATACGCAGTATTTT. Translating it yields CASSPGRAGEGDTQYF.